One and the same sample provided the 21 T cell receptor beta chains below, sequenced in a study of shared clonotypes between healthy human individuals. Profiling relied on immunoSEQ multiplex PCR, and the TCRdb table lists in-frame clones only, not all of them. The sample contains 600,000 to 700,000 clones, less than 80% of which appear only once. The sequenced sample consisted of memory CD4+ T cells sorted from blood. Subset specified: CD45RA-negative fraction. The receptors were gathered from a woman in her 30s in good health.

J is TRBJ1-1 and V is TRBV5-1; the D gene is possibly TRBD1 (5 bases). Per the germline V gene, CDR1 is SGHRS and CDR2 is YFSETQ. Trimming cost V 4 bases and J 4 bases, with 14 bases left between them. The CDR3 consists of 14 residues. CDR3 sequence reads: CASSLGDLGTEAFF. The DNA for the CDR3 is TGCGCCAGCAGCCTAGGGGATTTGGGCACTGAAGCTTTCTTT.

This chain joins TRBV5-5 and TRBJ1-2; TRBD1 is a possible D gene (6 bases). This CDR3 is built from 12 residues. Germline CDR1 SGHKS, CDR2 YYEKEE (reference sequence). V gave up 10 bases and J gave up 3 bases, with 13 bases separating them. The CDR3 region has the DNA TGTGCCTCGTCAGGGGCGGACTATGGCTACACCTTC. This codes for CASSGADYGYTF.

V usage is TRBV5-1 and J usage is TRBJ2-3; D gene ambiguous. CDR1 and CDR2 (germline): SGHRS, YFSETQ. The CDR3 runs 17 residues. Trimming stripped 4 bases from V and 0 bases from J, with 18 bases between. The CDR3, as DNA: TGCGCCAGCAGCGTAGGAGTAAGAGACTCTAGCACAGATACGCAGTATTTT. Translated: CASSVGVRDSSTDTQYF. Full variable domain (rest looked up from reference TRBV5-1 and TRBJ2-3): KAGVTQTPRYLIKTRGQQVTLSCSPISGHRSVSWYQQTPGQGLQFLFEYFSETQRNKGNFPGRFSGRQFSNSRSEMNVSTLELGDSALYLCASSVGVRDSSTDTQYFGPGTRLTVL.

The V gene is TRBV27, the J gene TRBJ2-3, with 9 bases fitting TRBD1. The V gene's germline CDR1 is MNHEY and CDR2 SMNVEV (reference sequence). The CDR3 runs 15 residues. Losses at the gene ends were 4 bases for V and 6 bases for J; bases not matched to a gene: 8. CDR3 coding DNA: TGTGCCAGCAGTTCCCCGGGACAGGGTATGGATACGCAGTATTTT. This sequence encodes CASSSPGQGMDTQYF.

The rearrangement uses TRBV4-2 and TRBJ1-4; TRBD1 might be the D (5 bases). The V gene's germline CDR1 is LGHNA and CDR2 YNFKEQ. Trimming left V 3 bases short and J 8 bases short, with 19 bases between. The CDR3 loop spans 16 amino acids. CDR3 in DNA: TGTGCCAGCAGCCAGGATCTATTTAGGGGAAACGAAAAACTGTTTTTT. Protein: CASSQDLFRGNEKLFF.

This chain uses TRBV10-2 with TRBJ1-1, with TRBD1 matching over 7 bases. Germline CDR1 and CDR2: WSHSY and SAAADI. With 6 bases clipped from V and 3 bases from J, the junction kept 4 bases outside the gene matches. The CDR3 is 13 residues long. The CDR3 region is CASRTTGYTEAFF. Here the CDR3 DNA reads TGCGCCAGCAGGACGACAGGGTACACTGAAGCTTTCTTT.

The chain uses TRBV15 and TRBJ2-1; no definite D call. Germline assignment: CDR1 LNHNV and CDR2 YYDKDF (reference sequence). Trimming cost V 5 bases and J 5 bases, with 7 bases left between them. The CDR3 sequence is 12 residues long. CDR3 bases: TGTGCCACCAGCGTATTAAACAATGAGCAGTTCTTC. Its protein product is CATSVLNNEQFF.

V is TRBV5-1 and J is TRBJ2-3, with 9 bases identical to TRBD1. There are 16 residues in the CDR3. Germline V gene lookup returns CDR1 SGHRS and CDR2 YFSETQ. V was clipped by 0 bases and J by 5 bases; unmatched bases: 7. The CDR3, as DNA: TGCGCCAGCAGCTTGGTAATAACAGGGGGCCAAGATACGCAGTATTTT. Translation: CASSLVITGGQDTQYF.

The V call is TRBV5-1, the J call TRBJ2-1; the match to TRBD2 covers 16 bases. The CDR3 has 16 amino acids. In germline, CDR1 is SGHRS, CDR2 YFSETQ. J lost 4 bases, V lost 4 bases, and 2 bases had no gene match. CDR3 sequence: CASSVGLAGGYNEQFF. CDR3 DNA sequence: TGCGCCAGCAGCGTGGGACTAGCGGGAGGGTACAATGAGCAGTTCTTC.

V is TRBV14 and J is TRBJ2-2, with a tentative D call TRBD1 (5 bases). The CDR3 has 17 residues. Germline V CDR1 and CDR2: SGHDN, FVKESK. Deletions cut 3 bases from V and 4 bases from J, with 18 bases between. The CDR3 nucleotides read TGTGCCAGCAGCCACCACGTGGGGCAGGGTAGCACCGGGGAGCTGTTTTTT. Amino acids: CASSHHVGQGSTGELFF. Full variable domain (outside the CDR3, taken from reference TRBV14 and TRBJ2-2): EAGVTQFPSHSVIEKGQTVTLRCDPISGHDNLYWYRRVMGKEIKFLLHFVKESKQDESGMPNNRFLAERTGGTYSTLKVQPAELEDSGVYFCASSHHVGQGSTGELFFGEGSRLTVL.

The gene calls are TRBV7-6 and TRBJ2-3; 9 positions match TRBD2. The CDR3 extends over 15 amino acids. V lost 5 bases to trimming and J lost 1 base; unmatched junction nucleotides: 4. Germline V gene lookup returns CDR1 SGHVS and CDR2 FNYEAQ. The CDR3 here is CASSPRTSGTDTQYF. CDR3 bases: TGTGCCAGCAGCCCGCGGACTAGCGGCACAGATACGCAGTATTTT. Full variable domain (remainder filled in from reference TRBV7-6 and TRBJ2-3): GAGVSQSPRYKVTKRGQDVALRCDPISGHVSLYWYRQALGQGPEFLTYFNYEAQQDKSGLPNDRFSAERPEGSISTLTIQRTEQRDSAMYRCASSPRTSGTDTQYFGPGTRLTVL.

V is TRBV5-8 and J is TRBJ1-1, with D hard to call. The CDR3 runs 9 residues. Trimming took 10 bases from V and 8 from J, leaving 9 bases between them. The V gene's germline CDR1 is SGHTS and CDR2 YDEGEE. CDR3 loop: CAPEGEAFF. CDR3 sequence (DNA): TGTGCCCCCGAGGGAGAAGCTTTCTTT.

The J gene is TRBJ1-5, the V gene TRBV5-6; D gene ambiguous. This CDR3 has 12 residues. Germline lookup yields CDR1 SGHDT and CDR2 YYEEEE. V lost 2 bases and J 4 bases, leaving 4 bases between the germline ends. CDR3 region: CASSFHNQPQHF. The DNA for the CDR3 is TGTGCCAGCAGCTTTCATAATCAGCCCCAGCATTTT. Combining the CDR3 with reference TRBV5-6 and TRBJ1-5 gives the whole variable domain DAGVTQSPTHLIKTRGQQVTLRCSPKSGHDTVSWYQQALGQGPQFIFQYYEEEERQRGNFPDRFSGHQFPNYSSELNVNALLLGDSALYLCASSFHNQPQHFGDGTRLSIL.

The rearrangement joins TRBV10-3 to TRBJ1-5; the D gene is possibly TRBD1 (5 bases). Germline V gene lookup returns CDR1 ENHRY and CDR2 SYGVKD. Trimming shortened V by 10 bases and J by 6 bases, and 28 bases separated the two germline ends. This CDR3 has 17 amino acids. DNA of the CDR3: TGTGCCACTACCCGCCAGGGTTTGGGATTCGAGGGTCAGCCCCAGCATTTT. As protein: CATTRQGLGFEGQPQHF.

The chain combines TRBV7-2 with TRBJ2-3; no firm D call. Germline V gene data show CDR1 as SGHTA and CDR2 as FQGNSA. CDR3 length: 14 amino acids. The V end lost 5 bases, the J end lost 0 bases, and 9 bases lay between the germline ends. The CDR3 loop reads CASSPHPSTDTQYF. The CDR3 nucleotides read TGTGCCAGCAGCCCCCATCCGAGCACAGATACGCAGTATTTT. Using reference TRBV7-2 and TRBJ2-3 for the parts outside the CDR3, the full variable domain is GAGVSQSPSNKVTEKGKDVELRCDPISGHTALYWYRQSLGQGLEFLIYFQGNSAPDKSGLPSDRFSAERTGGSVSTLTIQRTQQEDSAVYLCASSPHPSTDTQYFGPGTRLTVL.

The genes are TRBV30 and TRBJ2-1, with TRBD2 matching 10 bases. CDR1 is GTSNPN, CDR2 SVGIG, per germline (reference sequence). Trimming cost V 3 bases and J 5 bases; bases outside gene matches: 10. The CDR3 covers 16 residues. The CDR3 DNA follows: TGTGCCTGGAGCGCTAGTATACTAGCGGGAAACAATGAGCAGTTCTTC. Amino acids: CAWSASILAGNNEQFF.

V and J are TRBV10-3 and TRBJ2-5; 7 bases map to TRBD2. This CDR3 is built from 14 residues. With 8 bases clipped from V and 2 bases from J, the junction kept 8 bases outside the gene matches. From germline, CDR1 is ENHRY and CDR2 SYGVKD. CDR3 residues: CAISGAGPQETQYF. The CDR3 coding sequence is TGTGCCATCTCCGGAGCGGGACCACAAGAGACCCAGTACTTC.

The gene calls are TRBV28 and TRBJ2-7; 11 nucleotides agree with TRBD2. The CDR3 loop spans 17 amino acids. Germline V CDR1 and CDR2: MDHEN, SYDVKM. V shed 5 bases and J 5 bases; nucleotides not matched to a gene: 14. CDR3 amino acids: CASSIPSTSGDFNEQYF. CDR3 in DNA: TGTGCCAGCAGTATCCCCTCGACTAGCGGGGACTTCAACGAGCAGTACTTC.

The chain carries TRBV27 and TRBJ1-5; D is ambiguous. CDR1 MNHEY and CDR2 SMNVEV come from the germline V gene (reference sequence). The CDR3 spans 13 residues. V gave up 3 bases and J gave up 1 base, with 4 bases separating them. The CDR3 DNA is TGTGCCAGCAGTTTTTGGAGCAATCAGCCCCAGCATTTT. It translates to CASSFWSNQPQHF.

This chain uses TRBV19 with TRBJ1-5; 9 bases are shared with TRBD1. J lost 6 bases, V lost 3 bases, and 9 bases had no gene match. CDR3 length: 16 amino acids. CDR1 is LNHDA and CDR2 is SQIVND in the germline V gene (reference sequence). Written as DNA, the CDR3 is TGTGCCAGTAGTATTTTTGACCCGACAGGGGGTCAGCCCCAGCATTTT. The encoded protein is CASSIFDPTGGQPQHF.

The V and J genes are TRBV19 and TRBJ2-3; D may be TRBD1 (6 bases). CDR1 is LNHDA and CDR2 is SQIVND in the germline V gene (reference sequence). Trimming left V 6 bases short and J 2 bases short, with 24 bases between. The CDR3 is made up of 18 amino acids. In DNA form, the CDR3 reads TGTGCCAGTAGATCCAGGGGCTGGGTTAACGCCTCCACAGATACGCAGTATTTT. Translated: CASRSRGWVNASTDTQYF.